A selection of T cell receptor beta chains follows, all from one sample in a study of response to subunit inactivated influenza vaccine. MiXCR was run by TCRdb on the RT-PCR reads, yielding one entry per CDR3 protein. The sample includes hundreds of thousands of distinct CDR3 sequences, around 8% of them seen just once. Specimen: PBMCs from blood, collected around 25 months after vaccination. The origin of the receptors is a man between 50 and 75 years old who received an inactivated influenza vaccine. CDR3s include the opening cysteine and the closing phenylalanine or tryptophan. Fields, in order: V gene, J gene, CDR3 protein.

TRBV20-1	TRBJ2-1	CSARVNPISGFSSYNEQFF
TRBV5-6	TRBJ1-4	CASSLARMRDEKLFF
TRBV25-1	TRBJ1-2	CASSELGRNYGCTF
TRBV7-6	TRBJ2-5	CASSLSGQYQETQYF
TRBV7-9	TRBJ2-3	CASSLSQAAQYF
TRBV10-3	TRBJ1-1	CAIGGSSNTEAFF
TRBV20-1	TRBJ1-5	CSAADGGNQPQHF
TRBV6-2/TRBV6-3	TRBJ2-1	CASSLLGILNNEQFF
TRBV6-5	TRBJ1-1	CASSDSYTEAFF
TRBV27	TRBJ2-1	CASSGPGVAYNEQFF
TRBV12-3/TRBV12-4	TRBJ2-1	CASNIAGGPVNEQFF
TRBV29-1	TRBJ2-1	CSAFGAARKNEQFF
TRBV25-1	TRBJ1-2	CASRTGGADGYTF
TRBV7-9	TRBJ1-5	CASSKGGLGQPQHF
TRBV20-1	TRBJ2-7	CSARQGTSSYEQYF
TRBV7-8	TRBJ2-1	CASSPISGVGGNEQFF
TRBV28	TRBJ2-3	CGRVADTQYF
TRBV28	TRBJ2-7	CASSSFGDRGFQEQYF
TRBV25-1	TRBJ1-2	CASSLGAQGRGYTF
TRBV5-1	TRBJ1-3	CASSLGYSGNTIYF
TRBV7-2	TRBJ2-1	CASSLSGGSYNEQFF
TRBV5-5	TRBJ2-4	CASSFVGSINIQYF
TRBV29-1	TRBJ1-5	CSVRRGPNQPQHF
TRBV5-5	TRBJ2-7	CASTLGPGQGAEQYF
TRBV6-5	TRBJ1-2	CASSYDRMNYGYTF
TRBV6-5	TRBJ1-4	CASSYGGRTSNEKLFF
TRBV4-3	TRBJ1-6	CASSQDFSSSYNSPLHF
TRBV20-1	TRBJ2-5	CSARYQQETQYF
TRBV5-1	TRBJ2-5	CASSFGTSDLQETQYF
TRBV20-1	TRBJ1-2	CSARGSRGYTF
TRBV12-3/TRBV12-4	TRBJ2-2	CASSRDIRNTGELFF
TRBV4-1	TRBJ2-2	CASSQDPSRANTGELFF
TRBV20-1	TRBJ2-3	CSAKRAEPSTDTQYF
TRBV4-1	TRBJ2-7	CASSVFFGQGASYEQYF
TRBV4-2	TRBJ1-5	CDSSQEPDQPQHF
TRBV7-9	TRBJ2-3	CASSLALGGPTDTQYF
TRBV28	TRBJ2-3	CASSPWGNTQYF
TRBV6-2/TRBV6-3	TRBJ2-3	CASSYSSYGRAGTDTQYF
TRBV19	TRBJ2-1	CASSMRTSGSGGEQFF
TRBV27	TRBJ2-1	CASSWDFLSSYNEQFF
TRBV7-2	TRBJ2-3	CASSRSRTSTDTQYF
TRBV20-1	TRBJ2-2	CSALSGTMITGELFF
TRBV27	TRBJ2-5	CASSPFGDQETQYF
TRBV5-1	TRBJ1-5	CASSLGVGATQPQHF
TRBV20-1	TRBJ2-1	CSARDGHHFNEQFF
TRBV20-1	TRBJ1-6	CSASVTGADSPLHF
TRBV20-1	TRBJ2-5	CSARGQREGVQETQYF
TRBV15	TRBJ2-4	CATSRQGAAKNIQYF